These 10 T cell receptor beta chains originate from one sample sequenced in a study of tumor and adjacent non-tumor tissue in lung cancer. TCRbeta libraries were built with three rounds of nested PCR, modified from ARM-PCR. TCRdb called the multiplex PCR reads again in MiXCR, with one record for every CDR3 protein. This sample has some 80,000 distinct CDR3 sequences, with 55% to 75% found just once. No cell sorting was done before RNA was extracted from the tissue. Specimen: lung tumor tissue. The source is a middle-aged woman with non-small cell lung cancer.

V usage is TRBV6-6 and J usage is TRBJ1-2; 8 bases are a match to TRBD1. V was pared by 10 bases and J by 8 bases, with 18 bases of the junction left unmatched. CDR1 and CDR2 (germline): MNHNY, SVGAGI (reference sequence). CDR3 length: 15 amino acids. DNA for the CDR3: TGTGCCAACAGCTCACGGGACAGGAGGACGGGAGGCTACACCTTC. Translation: CANSSRDRRTGGYTF.

This clonotype was detected once. The CDR3 loop reads CASSQEAWTVEAFF. The CDR3 DNA follows: TGCGCCAGCAGCCAAGAGGCATGGACTGTTGAAGCTTTCTTT. This chain connects TRBV4-1 to TRBJ1-1; no reliable D call. V lost 0 bases and J 7 bases, leaving 12 bases between the germline ends. Germline CDR1 MGHRA, CDR2 YSYEKL. The CDR3 runs to 14 residues.

This clonotype was seen at least ten times. This CDR3 reads CASSLDGYGYTF. The CDR3 DNA reads as TGTGCCAGCAGCTTAGATGGCTATGGCTACACCTTC. The rearrangement links TRBV13 to TRBJ1-2, with unresolved D. The CDR3 is 12 residues long. Trimming pared 1 base from V and 4 bases from J, leaving 4 bases between. Germline V gene data show CDR1 as PRHDT and CDR2 as FYEKMQ (reference sequence).

The table lists this clonotype with a few counts. This clone may be a read error of a much larger clone one base away. The chain recombines TRBV10-3 with TRBJ1-2, with 12 bases lining up with TRBD1. CDR1 is ENHRY, CDR2 SYGVKD, per germline. The CDR3 is 14 amino acids. V was clipped by 5 bases and J by 10 bases; unmatched bases: 8. In nucleotides, the CDR3 is TGTGCCATCAGTAGGGACAGGGGGCCCCAGGACTACACCTTC. This translates into CAISRDRGPQDYTF.

This clonotype has just one count. This may stem from a read error, because a much larger clone lies one nucleotide away. The chain employs TRBV7-9 and TRBJ2-7; 7 bases align to TRBD2. CDR1 and CDR2 (germline): SEHNR, FQNEAQ (reference sequence). V trimming: 4 bases; J trimming: 0 bases; junction bases outside the gene matches: 9. The CDR3 has 16 residues. The CDR3 here is CASSSRDYLDSYEQYF. CDR3 bases: TGTGCCAGCAGCTCCCGGGACTACCTTGACTCCTACGAGCAGTACTTC.

Concerning this clonotype: At one boundary the junction diverges from the germline segment, which might be a read error. This CDR3 reads CTSNQGMATMNTEAFF. The CDR3 DNA sequence: TGCACCAGCAACCAAGGCATGGCGACAATGAACACTGAAGCTTTCTTT. The chain combines TRBV4-1 with TRBJ1-1; D unresolved. Germline-derived CDR1 and CDR2 are MGHRA and YSYEKL. The CDR3 consists of 16 residues.

Worth noting for this clonotype: A much larger clone lies a single base off, so this may be a read error. J is TRBJ1-2 and V is TRBV24-1; D remains ambiguous. Germline CDR1 KGHDR, CDR2 SFDVKD. Trimming removed 4 bases at V and 0 bases at J, with 8 bases between. CDR3 length: 14 residues. The CDR3 DNA reads TGTGCCACCAGTGAGGGGTTAACTAACTATGGCTACACCTTC. Its protein is CATSEGLTNYGYTF.

This rearrangement joins TRBV11-1 to TRBJ2-7; tentatively, D is TRBD2 (5 bases). The CDR3 is made up of 14 amino acids. Per germline, CDR1 SGHAT and CDR2 FQDESV (reference sequence). Trimming shortened V by 8 bases and J by 6 bases, and 20 bases separated the two germline ends. In DNA, the CDR3 is TGTGCCAGCTGCAAAATCGAGACTATGTTCGAGCAGTACTTC. Amino acid sequence: CASCKIETMFEQYF. Combining the CDR3 with reference TRBV11-1 and TRBJ2-7 gives the whole variable domain EAEVAQSPRYKITEKSQAVAFWCDPISGHATLYWYRQILGQGPELLVQFQDESVVDDSQLPKDRFSAERLKGVDSTLKIQPAELGDSAMYLCASCKIETMFEQYFGPGTRLTVT.

Comment on this clonotype: The junction does not match germline at one end; this may be a read error. The genes are TRBV6-9 and TRBJ1-6; the D is unclear. This CDR3 is 13 amino acids long. The V gene's germline CDR1 is MNHGY and CDR2 SVAAGI. CDR3 DNA: TGTGCCAGTAGTTATTCAAAAATAACACCCCTCCACTTT. Translation: CASSYSKITPLHF.

A word on this clonotype: At one end the junction does not follow the germline gene, possibly because of a read error. The chain combines TRBV5-6 with TRBJ2-5, with 10 nucleotides matching TRBD2. Germline lookup yields CDR1 SGHDT and CDR2 YYEEEE. This CDR3 spans 15 amino acids. CDR3: CARSHTAGGRETQYF. CDR3 DNA sequence: TGTGCCAGAAGCCACACAGCGGGAGGGAGGGAGACCCAGTATTTC. The full variable domain, in which reference TRBV5-6 and TRBJ2-5 provide the parts outside the CDR3, is DAGVTQSPTHLIKTRGQQVTLRCSPKSGHDTVSWYQQALGQGPQFIFQYYEEEERQRGNFPDRFSGHQFPNYSSELNVNALLLGDSALYLCARSHTAGGRETQYFGPGTRLLVL.